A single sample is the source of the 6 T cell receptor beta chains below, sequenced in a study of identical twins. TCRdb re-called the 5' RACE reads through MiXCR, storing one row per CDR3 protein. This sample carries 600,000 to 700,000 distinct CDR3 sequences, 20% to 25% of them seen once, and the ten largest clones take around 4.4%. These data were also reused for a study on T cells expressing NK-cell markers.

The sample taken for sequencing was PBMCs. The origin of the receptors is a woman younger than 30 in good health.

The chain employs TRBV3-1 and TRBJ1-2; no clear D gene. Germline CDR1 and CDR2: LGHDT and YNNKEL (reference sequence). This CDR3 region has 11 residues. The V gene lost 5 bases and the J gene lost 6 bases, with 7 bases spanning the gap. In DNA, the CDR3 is TGTGCCAGCAGCGAGCTTCATGGCTACACCTTC. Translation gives CASSELHGYTF.

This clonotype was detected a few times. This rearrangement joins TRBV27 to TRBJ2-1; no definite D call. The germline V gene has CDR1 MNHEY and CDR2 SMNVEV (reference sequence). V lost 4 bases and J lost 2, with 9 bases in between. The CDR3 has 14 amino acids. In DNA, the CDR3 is TGTGCCAGCAGTTATCGAGGCACCTACAATGAGCAGTTCTTC. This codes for CASSYRGTYNEQFF.

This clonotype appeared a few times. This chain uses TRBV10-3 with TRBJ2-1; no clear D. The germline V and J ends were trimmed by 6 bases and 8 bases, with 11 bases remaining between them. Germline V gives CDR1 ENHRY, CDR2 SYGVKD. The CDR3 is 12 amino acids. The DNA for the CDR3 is TGTGCCATCAGCCAGGACCCAGATGAGCAGTTCTTC. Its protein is CAISQDPDEQFF.

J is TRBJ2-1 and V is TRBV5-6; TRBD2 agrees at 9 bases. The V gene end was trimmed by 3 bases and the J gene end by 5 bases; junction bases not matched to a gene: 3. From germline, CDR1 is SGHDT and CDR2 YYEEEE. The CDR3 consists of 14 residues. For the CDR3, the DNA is TGTGCCAGCAGCTGGGGACTAGCAGACAATGAGCAGTTCTTC. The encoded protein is CASSWGLADNEQFF.

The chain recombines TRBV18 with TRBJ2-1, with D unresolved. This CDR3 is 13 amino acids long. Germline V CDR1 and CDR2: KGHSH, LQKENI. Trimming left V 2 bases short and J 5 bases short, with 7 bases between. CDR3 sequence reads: CASSPKTNNEQFF. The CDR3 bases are TGTGCCAGCTCACCAAAAACGAACAATGAGCAGTTCTTC.

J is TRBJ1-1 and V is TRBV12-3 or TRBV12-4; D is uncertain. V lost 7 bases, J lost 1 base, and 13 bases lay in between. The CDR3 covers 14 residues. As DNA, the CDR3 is TGTGCCAGCATTCGAGGACCGACGAACACTGAAGCTTTCTTT. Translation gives CASIRGPTNTEAFF.